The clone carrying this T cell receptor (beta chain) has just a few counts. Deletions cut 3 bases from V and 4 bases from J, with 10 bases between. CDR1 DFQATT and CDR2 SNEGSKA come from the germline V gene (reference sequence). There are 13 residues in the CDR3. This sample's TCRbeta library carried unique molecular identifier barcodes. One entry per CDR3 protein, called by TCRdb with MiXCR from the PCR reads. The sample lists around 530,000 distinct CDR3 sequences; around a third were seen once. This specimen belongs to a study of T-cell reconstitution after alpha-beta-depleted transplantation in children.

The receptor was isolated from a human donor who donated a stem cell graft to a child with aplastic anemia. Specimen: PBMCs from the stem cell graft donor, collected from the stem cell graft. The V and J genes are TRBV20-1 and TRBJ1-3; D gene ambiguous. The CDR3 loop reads CSARTVGGNTIYF. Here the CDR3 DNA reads TGCAGTGCTAGGACGGTCGGGGGAAACACCATATATTTT.